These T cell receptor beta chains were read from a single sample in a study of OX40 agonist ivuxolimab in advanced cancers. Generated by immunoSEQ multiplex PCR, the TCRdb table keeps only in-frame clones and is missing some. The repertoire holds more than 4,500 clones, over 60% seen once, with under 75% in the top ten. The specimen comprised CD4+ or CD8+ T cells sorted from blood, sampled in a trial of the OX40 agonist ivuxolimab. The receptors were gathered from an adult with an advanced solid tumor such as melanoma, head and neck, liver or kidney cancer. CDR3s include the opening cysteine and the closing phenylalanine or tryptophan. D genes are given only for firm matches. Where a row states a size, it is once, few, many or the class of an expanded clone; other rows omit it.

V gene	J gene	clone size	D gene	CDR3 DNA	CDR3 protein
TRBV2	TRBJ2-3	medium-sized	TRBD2	TGTGCCGAGGCCACTAGCGGGGGCCAAGTAGATCGGCTTGCCACAGATACGCAGTATTTT	CAEATSGGQVDRLATDTQYF
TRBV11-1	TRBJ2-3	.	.	TGTGCCAGCAGCTTAGGACCAGGACTGACAGATACGCAGTATTTT	CASSLGPGLTDTQYF
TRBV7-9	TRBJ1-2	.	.	TGTGCCAGCAGCTTAGCGTTGGGAGGGCTGTCCTATGGCTACACCTTC	CASSLALGGLSYGYTF
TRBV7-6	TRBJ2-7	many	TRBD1	TGTGCCAGCAGCCTTAGTGGGACAGGGGGGTTGCACGAGCAGTACTTC	CASSLSGTGGLHEQYF
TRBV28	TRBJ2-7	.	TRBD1	TGTGCCAGCAGTTTAAGACAGGGCTACGAGCAGTACTTC	CASSLRQGYEQYF
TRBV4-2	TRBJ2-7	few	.	TGTGCCAGCAGCCAAGGCTTGACAGGGAGGACCTACGAGCAGTACTTC	CASSQGLTGRTYEQYF
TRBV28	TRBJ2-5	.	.	TGTGCCAGCAGCGTTGGACATATTCAAGAGACCCAGTACTTC	CASSVGHIQETQYF
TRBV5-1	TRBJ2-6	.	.	TGCGCCAGCGGTTCACAAAGTCGGGCCAACGTCCTGACTTTC	CASGSQSRANVLTF
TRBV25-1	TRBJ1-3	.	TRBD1	TGTGCCAGCAGTGAATTGGACAGGGCCATAGCTGGAAACACCATATATTTT	CASSELDRAIAGNTIYF
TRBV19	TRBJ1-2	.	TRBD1	TGTGCCAGTAGTATCGGGACAGCGTATGGCTACACCTTC	CASSIGTAYGYTF
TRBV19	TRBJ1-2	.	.	TGTGCCACCCAGGCTTCTTACGGCTACACCTTC	CATQASYGYTF
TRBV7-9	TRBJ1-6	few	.	TGTGCCAGCAGCTTCGACAGCTATAATTCACCCCTCCACTTT	CASSFDSYNSPLHF
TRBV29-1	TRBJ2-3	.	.	TGCAGCGTTGAAGGTTTCACGGGAGCCCTCAACACAGATACGCAGTATTTT	CSVEGFTGALNTDTQYF